This is a list of T cell receptor beta chains from one sample in a study of blood T cell repertoires in COVID-19. This table comes from immunoSEQ multiplex PCR, and its TCRdb copy is limited to in-frame clones, with some not included. Of about 120,000 clones listed, more than 80% were seen once; the top ten hold roughly a quarter. Sequences were obtained from peripheral blood. All receptors derive from a man aged 65-85 years with active or convalescent COVID-19. The CDR3 runs from the conserved cysteine through the conserved F or W. A D gene is named only where the DNA matches it firmly. Not every row has a clone size; where given, it reads once, few, many or a size class.

CDR3: CASNVRPGDYGYTF
DNA: TGTGCCAGCAACGTACGACCGGGGGACTATGGCTACACCTTC
V: TRBV6-6
J: TRBJ1-2
D: NA
size: NA

CDR3: CASSLEGQFASYEQYF
DNA: TGCGCCAGCAGCTTGGAAGGACAGTTCGCCTCCTACGAGCAGTACTTC
V: TRBV5-1
J: TRBJ2-7
D: NA
size: NA

CDR3: CASSERLAGPTLQTQYF
DNA: TGTGCCAGCAGTGAAAGACTAGCGGGGCCGACCCTACAGACCCAGTACTTC
V: TRBV6-1
J: TRBJ2-5
D: TRBD2
size: once

CDR3: CASIRGHGYEQYF
DNA: TGTGCCAGCATTCGAGGGCACGGGTACGAGCAGTACTTC
V: TRBV28
J: TRBJ2-7
D: NA
size: NA

CDR3: CASSQQGTVSGANVLTF
DNA: TGTGCCAGCAGCCAGCAAGGGACAGTCTCTGGGGCCAACGTCCTGACTTTC
V: TRBV3-1/TRBV3-2
J: TRBJ2-6
D: TRBD1
size: NA

CDR3: CASSGQGDNYGYTF
DNA: TGTGCCAGCTCGGGACAGGGAGATAACTATGGCTACACCTTC
V: TRBV18
J: TRBJ1-2
D: TRBD1
size: NA

CDR3: CAISDQTGADGYTF
DNA: TGTGCCATCAGTGACCAGACAGGGGCGGATGGCTACACCTTC
V: TRBV10-3
J: TRBJ1-2
D: TRBD1
size: NA

CDR3: CASSSPAGGNVLTF
DNA: TGTGCCAGCAGTTCCCCGGCGGGTGGCAACGTCCTGACTTTC
V: TRBV27
J: TRBJ2-6
D: NA
size: NA

CDR3: CASSIGLAGEGSTDTQYF
DNA: TGTGCCAGTAGTATCGGGCTAGCGGGAGAAGGGAGCACAGATACGCAGTATTTT
V: TRBV19
J: TRBJ2-3
D: TRBD2
size: NA

CDR3: CASSWGGAGEQYF
DNA: TGTGCCAGCAGCTGGGGCGGAGCGGGAGAGCAGTACTTC
V: TRBV11-2
J: TRBJ2-7
D: TRBD2
size: NA

CDR3: CATGTGGAHSGNTIYF
DNA: TGTGCCACTGGGACAGGGGGCGCCCACTCTGGAAACACCATATATTTT
V: TRBV5-4
J: TRBJ1-3
D: TRBD1
size: NA

CDR3: CASRGGGSYEQYF
DNA: TGTGCCAGCAGGGGGGGTGGCTCCTACGAGCAGTACTTC
V: TRBV27
J: TRBJ2-7
D: NA
size: NA

CDR3: CSVLAPDRRMGYEQYF
DNA: TGCAGCGTCCTCGCCCCGGATCGGCGGATGGGCTACGAGCAGTACTTC
V: TRBV29-1
J: TRBJ2-7
D: NA
size: few

CDR3: CASSYSEDGDNQPQHF
DNA: TGTGCCAGCAGTTACTCGGAGGACGGGGACAATCAGCCCCAGCATTTT
V: TRBV6-5
J: TRBJ1-5
D: NA
size: NA

CDR3: CASSLELAGGGEQFF
DNA: TGTGCCAGCAGCTTGGAACTAGCGGGAGGAGGGGAGCAGTTCTTC
V: TRBV5-4
J: TRBJ2-1
D: TRBD2
size: NA

CDR3: CASSWGQGTGKGELFF
DNA: TGTGCCAGCAGCTGGGGACAGGGGACCGGGAAAGGGGAGCTGTTTTTT
V: TRBV7-3
J: TRBJ2-2
D: TRBD1
size: NA

CDR3: CASSGRTSGSAEETQYF
DNA: TGTGCCAGCAGTGGCAGGACTAGCGGGAGCGCGGAAGAGACCCAGTACTTC
V: TRBV25-1
J: TRBJ2-5
D: TRBD2
size: NA

CDR3: CASSPSGLAAYNEQFF
DNA: TGTGCCAGCAGCCCCAGCGGACTAGCGGCTTACAATGAGCAGTTCTTC
V: TRBV7-2
J: TRBJ2-1
D: TRBD2
size: NA

CDR3: CASSPSEQGVGTEAFF
DNA: TGTGCCAGCTCACCATCAGAACAGGGGGTAGGCACTGAAGCTTTCTTT
V: TRBV18
J: TRBJ1-1
D: TRBD1
size: NA

CDR3: CASSLEGASHEKLFF
DNA: TGTGCCAGCAGCTTAGAGGGGGCGAGTCATGAAAAACTGTTTTTT
V: TRBV7-9
J: TRBJ1-4
D: TRBD1
size: NA

CDR3: CASSTGTSNGETQYF
DNA: TGTGCCAGCAGCACCGGGACATCGAACGGAGAGACCCAGTACTTC
V: TRBV5-8
J: TRBJ2-5
D: NA
size: NA

CDR3: CASSLVVLAGGGDTQYF
DNA: TGTGCCAGCAGCTTAGTTGTCCTAGCGGGAGGGGGAGATACGCAGTATTTT
V: TRBV7-2
J: TRBJ2-3
D: TRBD2
size: NA

CDR3: CASSRRTGAFISPLHF
DNA: TGTGCCAGCAGTAGACGGACAGGGGCCTTTATTTCACCCCTCCACTTT
V: TRBV27
J: TRBJ1-6
D: TRBD1
size: NA

CDR3: CASRALRDPGELFF
DNA: TGTGCCAGCAGAGCCCTCAGGGATCCCGGGGAGCTGTTTTTT
V: TRBV6-5
J: TRBJ2-2
D: NA
size: NA

CDR3: CASSQERSGSSYNEQFF
DNA: TGTGCCAGCAGCCAAGAAAGGAGCGGTAGCTCCTACAATGAGCAGTTCTTC
V: TRBV14
J: TRBJ2-1
D: NA
size: NA

CDR3: CASSESQGRYNEQFF
DNA: TGTGCCAGCAGTGAAAGCCAGGGGCGATACAATGAGCAGTTCTTC
V: TRBV6-1
J: TRBJ2-1
D: NA
size: NA

CDR3: CASSSSGSTDTQYF
DNA: TGTGCCAGCAGCTCCAGCGGGAGTACAGATACGCAGTATTTT
V: TRBV11-3
J: TRBJ2-3
D: TRBD2
size: once

CDR3: CAISEGREDQPQHF
DNA: TGTGCCATCAGTGAAGGCAGGGAGGATCAGCCCCAGCATTTT
V: TRBV10-3
J: TRBJ1-5
D: NA
size: NA

CDR3: CASSFVQNQPQHF
DNA: TGTGCCAGCAGCTTTGTCCAGAATCAGCCCCAGCATTTT
V: TRBV7-2
J: TRBJ1-5
D: NA
size: NA

CDR3: CAWSVSDRGDEKLFF
DNA: TGTGCCTGGAGTGTATCAGACAGGGGAGATGAAAAACTGTTTTTT
V: TRBV30
J: TRBJ1-4
D: TRBD1
size: few

CDR3: CASSLAEPTDTQYF
DNA: TGTGCCAGCAGCTTAGCGGAGCCCACAGATACGCAGTATTTT
V: TRBV7-9
J: TRBJ2-3
D: NA
size: NA

CDR3: CASSVRGLAGNLPYEQYF
DNA: TGTGCCAGCAGTGTCCGTGGACTAGCGGGCAATCTGCCCTACGAGCAGTACTTC
V: TRBV27
J: TRBJ2-7
D: TRBD2
size: NA

CDR3: CASSFQGSGYEQYF
DNA: TGCGCCAGCAGCTTCCAGGGGAGTGGCTACGAGCAGTACTTC
V: TRBV5-1
J: TRBJ2-7
D: NA
size: NA

CDR3: CASARTRQEGGGRIQETQYF
DNA: TGCGCCAGCGCTCGGACAAGACAAGAGGGGGGCGGGAGGATCCAAGAGACCCAGTACTTC
V: TRBV5-1
J: TRBJ2-5
D: TRBD2
size: once